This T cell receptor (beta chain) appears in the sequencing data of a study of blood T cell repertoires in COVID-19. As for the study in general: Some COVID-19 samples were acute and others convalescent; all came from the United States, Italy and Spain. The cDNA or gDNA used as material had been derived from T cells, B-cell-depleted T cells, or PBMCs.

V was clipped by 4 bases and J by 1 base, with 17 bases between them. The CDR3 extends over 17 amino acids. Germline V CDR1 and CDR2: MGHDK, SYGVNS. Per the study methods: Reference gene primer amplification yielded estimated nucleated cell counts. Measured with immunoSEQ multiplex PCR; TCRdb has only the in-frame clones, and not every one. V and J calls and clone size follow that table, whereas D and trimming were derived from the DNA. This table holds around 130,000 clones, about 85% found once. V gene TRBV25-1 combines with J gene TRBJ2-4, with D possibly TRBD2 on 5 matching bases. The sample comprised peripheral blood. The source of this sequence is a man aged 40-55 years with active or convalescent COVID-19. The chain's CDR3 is CASSASGLYGAKNIQYF. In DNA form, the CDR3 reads TGTGCCAGCAGTGCGAGTGGACTTTATGGGGCCAAAAACATTCAGTACTTC. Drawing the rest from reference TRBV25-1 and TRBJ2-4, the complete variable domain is EADIYQTPRYLVIGTGKKITLECSQTMGHDKMYWYQQDPGMELHLIHYSYGVNSTEKGDLSSESTVSRIRTEHFPLTLESARPSHTSQYLCASSASGLYGAKNIQYFGAGTRLSVL.